The 29 T cell receptor beta chains in this list originate from one sample, sequenced in a study of T cells in Graves' hyperthyroidism and ophthalmopathy. RNA transcripts gave rise to amplified TCR beta CDR3 regions. Primed by the HTBI set, a first-round RT-PCR was run on the TCR CDR3. One entry per CDR3 protein, called by TCRdb with MiXCR from the multiplex PCR reads. Here the sample spans about 520,000 distinct CDR3 sequences, about a fifth being singletons. Sequences were obtained from blood. These receptors originate from a man younger than 30 with Graves' hyperthyroidism.

This clonotype was seen a handful of times. The rearrangement uses TRBV7-9 and TRBJ2-7; D is perhaps TRBD1 or TRBD2 (6 bases each). Per germline, CDR1 SEHNR and CDR2 FQNEAQ (reference sequence). V was cut by 4 bases and J by 4 bases, with 14 bases left in between. The CDR3 is made up of 14 amino acids. This chain's CDR3 is CASSSSRGPYEQYF. The CDR3 nucleotides are TGTGCCAGCAGCTCATCCCGGGGGCCTTACGAGCAGTACTTC. Drawing the rest from reference TRBV7-9 and TRBJ2-7, the complete variable domain is DTGVSQNPRHKITKRGQNVTFRCDPISEHNRLYWYRQTLGQGPEFLTYFQNEAQLEKSRLLSDRFSAERPKGSFSTLEIQRTEQGDSAMYLCASSSSRGPYEQYFGPGTRLTVT.

This clonotype showed up many times. This chain links TRBV7-2 with TRBJ2-7; D is perhaps TRBD1 (6 bases). Deletions cut 3 bases from V and 7 bases from J, with 13 bases between. The CDR3 has 13 residues. Germline values: CDR1 SGHTA, CDR2 FQGNSA. This CDR3 is CASSLVTGSEQYF. The CDR3 nucleotides read TGTGCCAGCAGCTTGGTCACAGGGTCAGAGCAGTACTTC. The full variable domain, its missing parts supplied by reference TRBV7-2 and TRBJ2-7, is GAGVSQSPSNKVTEKGKDVELRCDPISGHTALYWYRQSLGQGLEFLIYFQGNSAPDKSGLPSDRFSAERTGGSVSTLTIQRTQQEDSAVYLCASSLVTGSEQYFGPGTRLTVT.

There are many counts of this clonotype. The chain links TRBV12-3 or TRBV12-4 to TRBJ2-5; a weak D match, TRBD1 (6 bases). Trimming stripped 2 bases from V and 2 bases from J, with 12 bases between. This CDR3 region has 15 residues. DNA for the CDR3: TGTGCCAGCAGTTTACGAGGGGGATTGCAAGAGACCCAGTACTTC. Amino acid sequence: CASSLRGGLQETQYF.

The chain recombines TRBV5-1 with TRBJ1-1; 7 positions agree with TRBD1. Losses at the gene ends were 1 base for V and 1 base for J; bases not matched to a gene: 4. CDR3 length: 15 residues. Germline V gene lookup returns CDR1 SGHRS and CDR2 YFSETQ. The CDR3 DNA reads TGCGCCAGCAGCTTGTGGGACAGAGAGAACACTGAAGCTTTCTTT. Translating it yields CASSLWDRENTEAFF.

This clonotype showed up many times. The chain has TRBV29-1 and TRBJ1-2; D ambiguous. Germline assignment: CDR1 SQVTM and CDR2 ANQGSEA. The CDR3 is 14 residues long. The ends were cut back, 4 bases at V and 3 bases at J, with 15 bases in the middle. CDR3 DNA: TGCAGCGTTGCCCGAAGTGAGGTATACTATGGCTACACCTTC. It codes for CSVARSEVYYGYTF. Full variable domain (rest looked up from reference TRBV29-1 and TRBJ1-2): SAVISQKPSRDICQRGTSLTIQCQVDSQVTMMFWYRQQPGQSLTLIATANQGSEATYESGFVIDKFPISRPNLTFSTLTVSNMSPEDSSIYLCSVARSEVYYGYTFGSGTRLTVV.

This clonotype was detected ten times or more. The chain has TRBV20-1 and TRBJ1-2; D is perhaps TRBD1 (5 bases). V lost 7 bases and J lost 6, with 18 bases in between. The CDR3 contains 13 residues. CDR1 and CDR2 (germline): DFQATT, SNEGSKA (reference sequence). In DNA, the CDR3 is TGCAGTGTAGGAGAAGGGGCGCTGAATGGCTACACCTTC. This encodes CSVGEGALNGYTF.

The sample holds many counts of this clonotype. The CDR3 DNA sequence: TGTGCCAGTAGTTCCGGGATCTTGAGCGAGCAGTACTTC. Its translation: CASSSGILSEQYF. This chain links TRBV19 with TRBJ2-7; a possible D gene is TRBD2 (5 bases). This CDR3 contains 13 residues. The V end was cut by 5 bases, the J end by 6 bases, with 14 bases between. From germline, CDR1 is LNHDA and CDR2 SQIVND (reference sequence).

Ten or more counts support this clonotype. The chain couples TRBV12-3 or TRBV12-4 to TRBJ2-7, with D perhaps TRBD1 or TRBD2 (5 bases each). The ends were cut back, 7 bases at V and 5 bases at J, with 18 bases in the middle. The CDR3 is 14 residues long. The CDR3 DNA sequence: TGTGCCAGCACCGAGGGACGGACCCCCCACGAGCAGTACTTC. Translation: CASTEGRTPHEQYF.

This clonotype turned up a few times. The chain carries TRBV5-1 and TRBJ2-2; TRBD2 might be the D (5 bases). This CDR3 is 16 amino acids long. From germline, CDR1 is SGHRS and CDR2 YFSETQ. V was trimmed by 4 bases and J by 5 bases, leaving 18 bases between them. This chain's CDR3 is CASSPRPAGGTGELFF. The DNA of the CDR3 is TGCGCCAGCAGCCCAAGACCCGCGGGCGGGACCGGGGAGCTGTTTTTT.

This clonotype was counted many times. V usage is TRBV29-1 and J usage is TRBJ1-1; D is perhaps TRBD1 (6 bases). Germline CDR1 is SQVTM and CDR2 is ANQGSEA. Trimming cost V 5 bases and J 2 bases, with 12 bases left between them. The CDR3 runs 13 residues. The CDR3 DNA reads TGCAGCGTTATAGGGACAACAAACACTGAAGCTTTCTTT. Translated, it gives CSVIGTTNTEAFF.

The count of this clonotype is one. J is TRBJ1-5 and V is TRBV4-2; D may be TRBD1 (5 bases). The V gene's germline CDR1 is LGHNA and CDR2 YNFKEQ. This CDR3 comprises 16 residues. Between the trimmed V and J ends, which lost 4 bases and 2 bases, there was a span of 15 bases. CDR3 sequence (DNA): TGTGCCAGCAGCCCTGAGGGGATGGGAGGCAATCAGCCCCAGCATTTT. It codes for CASSPEGMGGNQPQHF.

This clonotype was counted ten times or more. The chain couples TRBV5-1 to TRBJ2-5; 11 bases align to TRBD2. Germline V gene data show CDR1 as SGHRS and CDR2 as YFSETQ. The J segment lost 4 bases and the V segment lost 4 bases, leaving 6 bases of the junction unmatched. This CDR3 has 15 residues. The CDR3 protein is CASSRGLAGRETQYF. The CDR3 DNA is TGCGCCAGCAGCCGCGGACTAGCGGGTCGAGAGACCCAGTACTTC. Looking up the rest from reference TRBV5-1 and TRBJ2-5 gives the full variable domain: KAGVTQTPRYLIKTRGQQVTLSCSPISGHRSVSWYQQTPGQGLQFLFEYFSETQRNKGNFPGRFSGRQFSNSRSEMNVSTLELGDSALYLCASSRGLAGRETQYFGPGTRLLVL.

There are a few counts of this clonotype. The chain recombines TRBV15 with TRBJ1-6; D not resolved. Germline CDR1 reads LNHNV; CDR2 reads YYDKDF (reference sequence). Trimming left V 5 bases short and J 4 bases short, with 9 bases between. The CDR3 is 14 amino acids. CDR3: CATSDFPYNSPLHF. In DNA form, the CDR3 reads TGTGCCACCAGCGATTTCCCATATAATTCACCCCTCCACTTT. Based on the CDR3 plus reference TRBV15 and TRBJ1-6, the full variable domain is DAMVIQNPRYQVTQFGKPVTLSCSQTLNHNVMYWYQQKSSQAPKLLFHYYDKDFNNEADTPDNFQSRRPNTSFCFLDIRSPGLGDTAMYLCATSDFPYNSPLHFGNGTRLTVT.

This clonotype was observed a few times. V and J are TRBV5-1 and TRBJ1-2, with a tentative D call TRBD1 (5 bases). Germline V gene data show CDR1 as SGHRS and CDR2 as YFSETQ. This CDR3 region has 14 residues. Trimming removed 0 bases from V and 6 bases from J, with 12 bases in between. CDR3 residues: CASSLGGSRDGYTF. In DNA, the CDR3 is TGCGCCAGCAGCTTGGGGGGGTCTCGCGATGGCTACACCTTC.

Many counts were recorded for this clonotype. The rearrangement uses TRBV6-5 and TRBJ1-2; the D gene is possibly TRBD1 (6 bases). V was cut by 8 bases and J by 2 bases, with 12 bases left in between. In germline, CDR1 is MNHEY, CDR2 SVGAGI. CDR3 size: 13 residues. In DNA, the CDR3 is TGTGCCAGCCATAGAAGGGGGAACTATGGCTACACCTTC. Protein product: CASHRRGNYGYTF.

This clonotype was recorded many times. The chain couples TRBV7-8 to TRBJ1-2; D ambiguous. Germline values: CDR1 SGHVS, CDR2 FQNEAQ. The V and J ends lost 5 bases and 1 base respectively, with 5 bases between them. The CDR3 length is 12 residues. The CDR3 coding sequence is TGTGCCAGCAGCAACGTTAACTATGGCTACACCTTC. This gives the protein CASSNVNYGYTF.

In its sample, this clonotype was seen many times. This chain connects TRBV29-1 to TRBJ1-2; no definite D call. The germline V gene encodes CDR1 SQVTM and CDR2 ANQGSEA. The V end was cut by 2 bases, the J end by 7 bases, with 11 bases between. The CDR3 spans 12 residues. This chain's CDR3 is CSVERRFIGYTF. The CDR3 coding sequence is TGCAGCGTTGAAAGAAGGTTTATTGGCTACACCTTC. Full variable domain (rest looked up from reference TRBV29-1 and TRBJ1-2): SAVISQKPSRDICQRGTSLTIQCQVDSQVTMMFWYRQQPGQSLTLIATANQGSEATYESGFVIDKFPISRPNLTFSTLTVSNMSPEDSSIYLCSVERRFIGYTFGSGTRLTVV.

This clonotype was seen only a few times. The genes are TRBV6-2 or TRBV6-3 and TRBJ2-5; TRBD2 aligns across 7 bases. The CDR3 extends over 15 amino acids. Germline V gene sequence: CDR1 MNHEY, CDR2 SVGEGT. With V trimmed by 0 bases and J by 6 bases, 7 bases remained unmatched. The CDR3 loop is CASSYSGLWLKTQYF. Written as DNA, the CDR3 is TGTGCCAGCAGTTACTCGGGACTATGGCTGAAGACCCAGTACTTC.

Ten or more counts support this clonotype. A much more abundant neighbour one base away suggests this may be a read error. The rearrangement joins TRBV2 to TRBJ1-1, with D unclear. Germline V gene data show CDR1 as SNHLY and CDR2 as FYNNEI. The CDR3 spans 13 residues. V gave up 3 bases and J gave up 4 bases, with 9 bases separating them. CDR3 DNA sequence: TGTGCCAGCAGTGAGGAGGAGTGCACTGAAGCTTTCTTT. Encoded protein: CASSEEECTEAFF.

There are many counts of this clonotype. The genes are TRBV15 and TRBJ1-1; 11 nucleotides match TRBD1. Germline V lookup: CDR1 LNHNV, CDR2 YYDKDF (reference sequence). V gave up 8 bases and J gave up 5 bases; unmatched junction bases: 7. The CDR3 is 14 residues long. CDR3 sequence reads: CATEEDRGRTEAFF. CDR3 nucleotides: TGTGCCACCGAAGAGGACAGGGGGCGAACTGAAGCTTTCTTT.

The chain joins TRBV13 to TRBJ1-2; 9 bases align to TRBD1. After removal of 5 bases from V and 8 bases from J, the junction contained 15 bases not matched to a gene. Germline V gene sequence: CDR1 PRHDT, CDR2 FYEKMQ (reference sequence). The CDR3 is made up of 16 amino acids. The CDR3 coding sequence is TGTGCCAGCAGCGCCGGGGGGACAGGGCCGATTGAGGGCTACACCTTC. Translation: CASSAGGTGPIEGYTF.

The rearrangement links TRBV18 to TRBJ2-7; no clear D. Germline CDR1 and CDR2: KGHSH and LQKENI. The CDR3 sequence is 13 residues long. Trimming shortened V by 1 base and J by 4 bases, and 8 bases separated the two germline ends. The CDR3 is CASSPQGLYEQYF. CDR3 DNA sequence: TGTGCCAGCTCACCACAGGGTCTGTACGAGCAGTACTTC. The whole variable domain, filled in from reference TRBV18 and TRBJ2-7, reads NAGVMQNPRHLVRRRGQEARLRCSPMKGHSHVYWYRQLPEEGLKFMVYLQKENIIDESGMPKERFSAEFPKEGPSILRIQQVVRGDSAAYFCASSPQGLYEQYFGPGTRLTVT.

This clonotype was detected a few times. The gene calls are TRBV5-1 and TRBJ1-1, with D maybe TRBD1 (5 bases). Germline CDR1 reads SGHRS; CDR2 reads YFSETQ. V was cut by 5 bases and J by 2 bases, with 16 bases left in between. The CDR3 sequence is 15 residues long. CDR3 region: CASRYLGASNTEAFF. The CDR3 DNA reads TGCGCCAGCAGATACCTAGGGGCCAGTAACACTGAAGCTTTCTTT.

This clonotype showed up just once. The chain links TRBV7-2 to TRBJ2-7, with a weak D call TRBD2 (7 bases). V was cut by 4 bases and J by 3 bases, with 13 bases left in between. The CDR3 covers 14 residues. Germline-derived CDR1 and CDR2 are SGHTA and FQGNSA. CDR3 sequence: CASSYREGGYEQYF. The CDR3 DNA reads as TGTGCCAGCAGCTACAGGGAGGGGGGCTACGAGCAGTACTTC.

This clonotype was detected many times. V and J are TRBV4-2 and TRBJ2-7, with D tentatively TRBD1 (6 bases). The CDR3 covers 12 residues. The V end was cut by 5 bases, the J end by 6 bases, with 11 bases between. CDR1 LGHNA and CDR2 YNFKEQ come from the germline V gene. CDR3 in amino acids: CASSRTGTEQYF. The CDR3 DNA follows: TGTGCCAGCAGCAGAACAGGGACCGAGCAGTACTTC.

In this sample, this clonotype turned up a few times. A junction end diverges from the germline sequence, so it may reflect a read error. The chain links TRBV4-1 to TRBJ1-1; a possible D gene is TRBD1 (5 bases). The CDR3 runs 14 residues. Germline values: CDR1 MGHRA, CDR2 YSYEKL. DNA of the CDR3: TGCGCCAGCAGCCATGGGCAGGGCAACACTGAAGCTTGCTTT. Residues: CASSHGQGNTEACF.

This clonotype was seen ten or more times. This sequence joins TRBV30 and TRBJ1-2; D not certain. This CDR3 has 14 amino acids. Germline lookup yields CDR1 GTSNPN and CDR2 SVGIG (reference sequence). V was shortened by 1 base and J by 8 bases, with 17 bases between the two germline ends. In DNA, the CDR3 is TGTGCCTGGAGTGCCGGCAGGAGAAAAGGAGGCTACACCTTC. Its protein product is CAWSAGRRKGGYTF.

The V call is TRBV14, the J call TRBJ2-2, with 8 bases fitting TRBD1. CDR3 length equals 16 residues. Germline trimming cut 3 bases from V and 0 bases from J; bases unmatched to any gene: 3. Germline CDR1 and CDR2: SGHDN and FVKESK. In DNA, the CDR3 is TGTGCCAGCAGCCAGCGACAGGGGACGAACACCGGGGAGCTGTTTTTT. This translates into CASSQRQGTNTGELFF.

This clonotype was recorded at least ten times. V usage is TRBV2 and J usage is TRBJ2-7, with unresolved D. Per germline, CDR1 SNHLY and CDR2 FYNNEI. The CDR3 loop spans 11 amino acids. Trimming took off 7 bases at V and 4 bases at J, with 8 bases between the two ends. The CDR3 reads CASTRQYEQYF. The CDR3 region has the DNA TGTGCCAGCACCCGTCAGTACGAGCAGTACTTC.